This TCR beta chain was found in a study of cytomegalovirus exposure and HLA in healthy donors. Primers included in the PCR were 60 Vbeta and 13 Jbeta primers. As originally analysed: Among the unique TCR beta chains that a later analysis counted, roughly 80 million in all, approximately 12 million were shared. Clones were read by immunoSEQ multiplex PCR, and TCRdb kept only the in-frame ones, dropping some. The V and J calls and clone size come from that table; D and trimming were worked out from the DNA. The sample carries approximately 220,000 clones, 76% recorded once. Germline loops: CDR1 GTSNPN, CDR2 SVGIG (reference sequence). Trimming took 2 bases from V and 14 from J, leaving 24 bases between them. The CDR3 consists of 14 residues.

The sequenced sample consisted of PBMCs. The receptor was derived from a man between 18 and 29 years old in good health and CMV-seronegative. The V gene is TRBV30, the J gene TRBJ1-2, with D possibly matching TRBD1 (5 bases). In DNA form, the CDR3 reads TGTGCCTGGAGTTTGAATGAGGGGAGGTCTGGAAAGACCTTC. This sequence encodes CAWSLNEGRSGKTF.